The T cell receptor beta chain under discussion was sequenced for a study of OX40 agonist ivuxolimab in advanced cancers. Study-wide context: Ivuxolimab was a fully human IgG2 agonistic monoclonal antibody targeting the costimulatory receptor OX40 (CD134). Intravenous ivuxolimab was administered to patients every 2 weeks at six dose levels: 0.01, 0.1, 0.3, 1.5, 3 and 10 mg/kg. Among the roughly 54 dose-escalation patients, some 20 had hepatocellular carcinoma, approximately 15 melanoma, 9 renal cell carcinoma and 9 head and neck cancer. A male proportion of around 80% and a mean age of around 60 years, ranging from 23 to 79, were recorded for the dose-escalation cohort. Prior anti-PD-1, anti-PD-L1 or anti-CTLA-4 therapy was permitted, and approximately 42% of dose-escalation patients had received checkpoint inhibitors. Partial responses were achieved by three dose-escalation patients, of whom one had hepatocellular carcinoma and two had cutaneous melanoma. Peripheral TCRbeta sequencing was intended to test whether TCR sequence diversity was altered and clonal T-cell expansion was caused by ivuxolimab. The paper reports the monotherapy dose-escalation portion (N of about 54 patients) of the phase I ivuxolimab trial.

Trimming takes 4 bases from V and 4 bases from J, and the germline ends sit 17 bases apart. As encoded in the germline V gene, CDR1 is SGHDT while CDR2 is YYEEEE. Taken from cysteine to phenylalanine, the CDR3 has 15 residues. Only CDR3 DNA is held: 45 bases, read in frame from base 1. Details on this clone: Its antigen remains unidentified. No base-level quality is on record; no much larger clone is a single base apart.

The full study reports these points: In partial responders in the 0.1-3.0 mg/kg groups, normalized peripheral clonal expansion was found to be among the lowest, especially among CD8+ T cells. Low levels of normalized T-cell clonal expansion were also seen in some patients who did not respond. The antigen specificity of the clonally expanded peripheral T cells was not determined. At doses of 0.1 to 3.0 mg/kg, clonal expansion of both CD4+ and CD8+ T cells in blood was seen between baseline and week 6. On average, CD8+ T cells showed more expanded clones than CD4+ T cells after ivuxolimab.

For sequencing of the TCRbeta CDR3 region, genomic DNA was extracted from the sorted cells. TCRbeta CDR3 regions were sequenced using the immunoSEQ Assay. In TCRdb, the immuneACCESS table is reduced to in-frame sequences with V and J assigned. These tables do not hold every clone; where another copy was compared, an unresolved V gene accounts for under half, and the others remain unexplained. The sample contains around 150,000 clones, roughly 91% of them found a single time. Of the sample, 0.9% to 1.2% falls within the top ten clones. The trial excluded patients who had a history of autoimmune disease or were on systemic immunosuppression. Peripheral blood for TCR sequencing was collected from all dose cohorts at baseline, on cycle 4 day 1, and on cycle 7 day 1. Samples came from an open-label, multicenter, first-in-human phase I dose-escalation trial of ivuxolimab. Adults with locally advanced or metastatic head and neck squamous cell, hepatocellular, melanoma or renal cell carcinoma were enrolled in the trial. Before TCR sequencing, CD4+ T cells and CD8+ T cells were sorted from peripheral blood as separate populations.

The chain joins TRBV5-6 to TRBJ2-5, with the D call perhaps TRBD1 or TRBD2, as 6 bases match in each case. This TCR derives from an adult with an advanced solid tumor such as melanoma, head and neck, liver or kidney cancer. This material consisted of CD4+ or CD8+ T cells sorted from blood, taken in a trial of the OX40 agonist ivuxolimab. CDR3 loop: CASSDLQGGRETQYF. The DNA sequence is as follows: TGTGCCAGCAGCGACCTACAGGGAGGTAGAGAGACCCAGTACTTC.